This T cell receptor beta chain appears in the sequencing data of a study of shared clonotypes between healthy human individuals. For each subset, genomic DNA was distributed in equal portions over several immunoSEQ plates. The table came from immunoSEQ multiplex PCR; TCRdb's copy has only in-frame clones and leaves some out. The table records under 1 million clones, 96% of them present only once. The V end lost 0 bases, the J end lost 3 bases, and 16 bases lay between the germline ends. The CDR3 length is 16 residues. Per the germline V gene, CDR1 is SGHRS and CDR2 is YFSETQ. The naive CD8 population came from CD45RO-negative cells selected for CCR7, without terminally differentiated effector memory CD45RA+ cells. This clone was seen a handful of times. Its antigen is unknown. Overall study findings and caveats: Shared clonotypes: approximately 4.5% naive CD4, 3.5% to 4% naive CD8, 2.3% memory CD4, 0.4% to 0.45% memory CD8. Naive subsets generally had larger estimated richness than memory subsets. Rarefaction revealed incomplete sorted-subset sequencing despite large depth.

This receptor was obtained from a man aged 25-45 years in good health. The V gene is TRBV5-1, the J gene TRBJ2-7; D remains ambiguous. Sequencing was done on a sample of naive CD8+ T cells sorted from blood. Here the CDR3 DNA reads TGCGCCAGCAGCTTGGGAGCTTCCAGGAGCCTCTACGAGCAGTACTTC. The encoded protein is CASSLGASRSLYEQYF.